A selection of T cell receptor beta chains follows, all from one sample in a study of OX40 agonist ivuxolimab in advanced cancers. Clones were sequenced by immunoSEQ multiplex PCR, and TCRdb holds only the in-frame ones, with some missing. The table has some 70,000 clones, around 93% seen once; the top ten hold approximately 1.1%. The sample here was CD4+ or CD8+ T cells sorted from blood, taken in a trial of the OX40 agonist ivuxolimab. These receptors were obtained from an adult with an advanced solid tumor such as melanoma, head and neck, liver or kidney cancer. CDR3s include the opening cysteine and the closing phenylalanine or tryptophan. Each record gives: CDR3 DNA, CDR3 protein, clone size, J gene, D gene, V gene. The D gene is left open where the match is weak. Where a row states a size, it is once, few, many or the class of an expanded clone; other rows omit it.

CDR3 DNA: TGTGCCAGCAGCTACGGCCCTCCAGGGACCCAGTACTTC; CDR3 protein: CASSYGPPGTQYF; clone size: -; J gene: TRBJ2-5; D gene: -; V gene: TRBV7-2
CDR3 DNA: TGTGCCGGCAAGCAGGGGGCCTTTGAAGCTTTCTTT; CDR3 protein: CAGKQGAFEAFF; clone size: -; J gene: TRBJ1-1; D gene: TRBD1; V gene: TRBV30
CDR3 DNA: TGCGCCAGCAGTCAAACACGGGCTGGGGTTGAAAAACTGTTTTTT; CDR3 protein: CASSQTRAGVEKLFF; clone size: -; J gene: TRBJ1-4; D gene: -; V gene: TRBV4-1
CDR3 DNA: TGTGCCAGCAGAAGTCAGCAGGGGCCTGGGGAGACCCAGTACTTC; CDR3 protein: CASRSQQGPGETQYF; clone size: -; J gene: TRBJ2-5; D gene: -; V gene: TRBV27
CDR3 DNA: TGTGCCAGAGGACTAGCGGGGGCAGCGAACACCGGGGAGCTGTTTTTT; CDR3 protein: CARGLAGAANTGELFF; clone size: -; J gene: TRBJ2-2; D gene: TRBD2; V gene: TRBV5-5
CDR3 DNA: TGTGCCAGCAGTGAACCGACAGGTGAAGCTTTCTTT; CDR3 protein: CASSEPTGEAFF; clone size: once; J gene: TRBJ1-1; D gene: -; V gene: TRBV6-1
CDR3 DNA: TGTGCCAGCAGCCTGGGGCTACCGACGCGACAAGAGACCCAGTACTTC; CDR3 protein: CASSLGLPTRQETQYF; clone size: -; J gene: TRBJ2-5; D gene: -; V gene: TRBV5-4
CDR3 DNA: TGCGCCAGCAGCCGCACAGACGGGACTAATGAAAAACTGTTTTTT; CDR3 protein: CASSRTDGTNEKLFF; clone size: -; J gene: TRBJ1-4; D gene: -; V gene: TRBV5-1
CDR3 DNA: -; CDR3 protein: CASSQLVGQGSPTIF; clone size: -; J gene: TRBJ2-7; D gene: -; V gene: TRBV4-1
CDR3 DNA: TGTGCCATCAGTGATCCGACTAGACTAGGGCTCTACGAGCAGTACTTC; CDR3 protein: CAISDPTRLGLYEQYF; clone size: -; J gene: TRBJ2-7; D gene: -; V gene: TRBV10-3
CDR3 DNA: TGTGCCAGCCGGAGGGTCTTGGAATCCGAAGCTTTCTTT; CDR3 protein: CASRRVLESEAFF; clone size: -; J gene: TRBJ1-1; D gene: -; V gene: TRBV7-9
CDR3 DNA: TGCGCCAGCAGCTTAGGCGGCACAGACAATGAGCAGTTCTTC; CDR3 protein: CASSLGGTDNEQFF; clone size: once; J gene: TRBJ2-1; D gene: -; V gene: TRBV5-1
CDR3 DNA: TGTGCCAGCAGCGCTGGGGCCGGGACCCCAGGGGGGCAGTATTTT; CDR3 protein: CASSAGAGTPGGQYF; clone size: -; J gene: TRBJ2-3; D gene: TRBD1; V gene: TRBV9
CDR3 DNA: TGTGCCAGCAGCTCGACCTTTGATCAGCCCCAGCATTTT; CDR3 protein: CASSSTFDQPQHF; clone size: -; J gene: TRBJ1-5; D gene: -; V gene: TRBV7-2
CDR3 DNA: TGTGCCAGCAGTGCCTGGACTAGCGGGAAAACCTACAATGAGCAGTTCTTC; CDR3 protein: CASSAWTSGKTYNEQFF; clone size: -; J gene: TRBJ2-1; D gene: TRBD2; V gene: TRBV27
CDR3 DNA: TGTGCCAGCAGCTTAGACCAGTCTAAGCAGTACTTC; CDR3 protein: CASSLDQSKQYF; clone size: -; J gene: TRBJ2-7; D gene: -; V gene: TRBV11-2
CDR3 DNA: TGTGCCACCAGCAGAGATATAGGCGGCAATCAGCCCCAGCATTTT; CDR3 protein: CATSRDIGGNQPQHF; clone size: -; J gene: TRBJ1-5; D gene: -; V gene: TRBV15
CDR3 DNA: TGTGCCATCGCCGTGGGCAGTAGCACAGATACGCAGTATTTT; CDR3 protein: CAIAVGSSTDTQYF; clone size: once; J gene: TRBJ2-3; D gene: -; V gene: TRBV10-3
CDR3 DNA: TGTGCCAGCAGCAAGGGCAAATCCGGGACAGTGACTTTCGAAAAACTGTTTTTT; CDR3 protein: CASSKGKSGTVTFEKLFF; clone size: -; J gene: TRBJ1-4; D gene: -; V gene: TRBV21-1
CDR3 DNA: TGTGCCAGCAGCTCGGGCCCCAGCCCAGCAGCTTTCTTT; CDR3 protein: CASSSGPSPAAFF; clone size: -; J gene: TRBJ1-1; D gene: -; V gene: TRBV5-4
CDR3 DNA: TGTGCCAGCTCACCATCAGGGGACAATCAGCCCCAGCATTTT; CDR3 protein: CASSPSGDNQPQHF; clone size: few; J gene: TRBJ1-5; D gene: -; V gene: TRBV18
CDR3 DNA: TGTGCCAGCAGCGCCCTAGCGGGGGCCTACGAGCAGTACTTC; CDR3 protein: CASSALAGAYEQYF; clone size: -; J gene: TRBJ2-7; D gene: TRBD2; V gene: TRBV14
CDR3 DNA: TGTGCCAGCAGCTCCCAGGGGGGTTCACCCCTCCACTTT; CDR3 protein: CASSSQGGSPLHF; clone size: -; J gene: TRBJ1-6; D gene: TRBD1; V gene: TRBV11-2
CDR3 DNA: TGTGCCAGCTCACCATTTTCTTCCGGGGAGGAGACCCAGTACTTC; CDR3 protein: CASSPFSSGEETQYF; clone size: once; J gene: TRBJ2-5; D gene: -; V gene: TRBV18
CDR3 DNA: TGTGCCTGGAGTTTTAGTCAGCTCACCGGGGAGCTGTTTTTT; CDR3 protein: CAWSFSQLTGELFF; clone size: -; J gene: TRBJ2-2; D gene: -; V gene: TRBV30
CDR3 DNA: TGTGCCAGCAGCGTAGGGGGGGCGACCTCCTACAATGAGCAGTTCTTC; CDR3 protein: CASSVGGATSYNEQFF; clone size: few; J gene: TRBJ2-1; D gene: -; V gene: TRBV9
CDR3 DNA: TGTGCCTGGAGTCCGGGCAATCCTCAAGCTTTCTTT; CDR3 protein: CAWSPGNPQAFF; clone size: once; J gene: TRBJ1-1; D gene: -; V gene: TRBV30
CDR3 DNA: TGTGCCAGCAGCTTAGCCCCGAGACTAACCTACGAGCAGTACTTC; CDR3 protein: CASSLAPRLTYEQYF; clone size: -; J gene: TRBJ2-7; D gene: -; V gene: TRBV7-9
CDR3 DNA: TGCGCCAGCAGCTTGGTGGGCGAAAGCTCCTACGAGCAGTACTTC; CDR3 protein: CASSLVGESSYEQYF; clone size: -; J gene: TRBJ2-7; D gene: -; V gene: TRBV5-1
CDR3 DNA: TGTGCCTGGAGTTTGGGAGAAGACACTGAAGCTTTCTTT; CDR3 protein: CAWSLGEDTEAFF; clone size: -; J gene: TRBJ1-1; D gene: -; V gene: TRBV30
CDR3 DNA: TGTGCCAGCAGCATTTTCGGCGGGCCCCAGCATTTT; CDR3 protein: CASSIFGGPQHF; clone size: -; J gene: TRBJ1-5; D gene: -; V gene: TRBV7-9
CDR3 DNA: TGTGCCAGTTCTGGCATCGTTTACCAGCCCCAGCATTTT; CDR3 protein: CASSGIVYQPQHF; clone size: -; J gene: TRBJ1-5; D gene: -; V gene: TRBV19
CDR3 DNA: TGTGCCTGGAGTCGGAACGAGCAGTACTTC; CDR3 protein: CAWSRNEQYF; clone size: -; J gene: TRBJ2-7; D gene: -; V gene: TRBV30
CDR3 DNA: TGTGCCAGCAGGGAAGGCAATCAGCCCCAGCATTTT; CDR3 protein: CASREGNQPQHF; clone size: -; J gene: TRBJ1-5; D gene: -; V gene: TRBV25-1
CDR3 DNA: TGTGCTAGTGAGGCGGGAGGGGGCACAGATACGCAGTATTTT; CDR3 protein: CASEAGGGTDTQYF; clone size: -; J gene: TRBJ2-3; D gene: TRBD2; V gene: TRBV12-5